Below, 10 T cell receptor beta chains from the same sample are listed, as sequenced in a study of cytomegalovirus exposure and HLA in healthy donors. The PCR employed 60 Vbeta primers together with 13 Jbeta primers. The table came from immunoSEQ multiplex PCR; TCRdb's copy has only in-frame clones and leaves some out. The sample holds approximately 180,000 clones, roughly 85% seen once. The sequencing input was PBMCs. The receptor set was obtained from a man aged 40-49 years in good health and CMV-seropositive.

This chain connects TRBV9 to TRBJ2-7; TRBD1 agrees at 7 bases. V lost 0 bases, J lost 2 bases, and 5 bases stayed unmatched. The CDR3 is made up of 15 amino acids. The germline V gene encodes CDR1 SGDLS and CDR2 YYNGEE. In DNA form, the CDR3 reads TGTGCCAGCAGCGTAGAAGGGGGCGATACCTACGAGCAGTACTTC. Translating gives CASSVEGGDTYEQYF.

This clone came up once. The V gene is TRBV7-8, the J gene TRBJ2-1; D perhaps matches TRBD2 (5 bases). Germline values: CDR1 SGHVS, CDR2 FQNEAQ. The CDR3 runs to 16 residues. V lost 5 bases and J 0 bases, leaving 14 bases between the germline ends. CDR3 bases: TGTGCCAGCAGCCCTTTTGCGGGTAGCTCCTACAATGAGCAGTTCTTC. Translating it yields CASSPFAGSSYNEQFF.

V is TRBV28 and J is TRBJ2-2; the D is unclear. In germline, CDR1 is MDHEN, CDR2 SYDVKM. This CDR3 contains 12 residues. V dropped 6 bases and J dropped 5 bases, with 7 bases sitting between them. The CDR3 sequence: CASREWTGELFF. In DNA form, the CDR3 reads TGTGCCAGCAGAGAGTGGACCGGGGAGCTGTTTTTT.

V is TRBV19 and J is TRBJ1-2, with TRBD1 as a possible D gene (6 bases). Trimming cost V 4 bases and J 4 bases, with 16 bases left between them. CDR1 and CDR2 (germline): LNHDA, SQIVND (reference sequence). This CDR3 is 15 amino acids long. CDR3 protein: CASSTGQTNLYGYTF. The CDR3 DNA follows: TGTGCCAGTAGTACTGGACAGACGAACCTCTATGGCTACACCTTC.

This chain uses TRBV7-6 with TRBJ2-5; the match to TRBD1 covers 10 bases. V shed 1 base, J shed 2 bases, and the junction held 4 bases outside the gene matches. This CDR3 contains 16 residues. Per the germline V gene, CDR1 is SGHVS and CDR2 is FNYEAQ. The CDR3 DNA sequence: TGTGCCAGCAGCTTAGAAGCGGACAGGGGGCAAGAGACCCAGTACTTC. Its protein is CASSLEADRGQETQYF.

DNA for the CDR3: TGCGCCAGCAGCAAGGAAAACAGGGCCACTGAAGCTTTCTTT. Translation: CASSKENRATEAFF. The rearrangement joins TRBV4-1 to TRBJ1-1, with D possibly matching TRBD1 (6 bases). V was clipped by 5 bases and J by 4 bases, with 14 bases between them. The V gene's germline CDR1 is MGHRA and CDR2 YSYEKL. The CDR3 is 14 residues long.

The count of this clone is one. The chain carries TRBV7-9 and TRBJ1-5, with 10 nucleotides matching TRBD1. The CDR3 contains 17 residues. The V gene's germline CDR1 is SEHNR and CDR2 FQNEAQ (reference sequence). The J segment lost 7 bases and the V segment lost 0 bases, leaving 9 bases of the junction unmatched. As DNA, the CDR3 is TGTGCCAGCAGCTTAGCGTCGGGACAGGGGCAGGGGCAGCCCCAGCATTTT. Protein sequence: CASSLASGQGQGQPQHF.

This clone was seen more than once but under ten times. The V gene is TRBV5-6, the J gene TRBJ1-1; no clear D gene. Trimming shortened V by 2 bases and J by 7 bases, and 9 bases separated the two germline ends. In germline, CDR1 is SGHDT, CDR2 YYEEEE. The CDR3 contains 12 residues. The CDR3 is CASSFGTSEAFF. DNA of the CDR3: TGTGCCAGCAGCTTTGGTACGAGTGAAGCTTTCTTT.

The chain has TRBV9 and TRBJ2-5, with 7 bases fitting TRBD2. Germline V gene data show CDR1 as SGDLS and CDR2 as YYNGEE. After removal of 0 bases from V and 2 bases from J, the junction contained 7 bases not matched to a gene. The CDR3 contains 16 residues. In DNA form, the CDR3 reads TGTGCCAGCAGCGTAGAGGGAGGGGCCCAGCAAGAGACCCAGTACTTC. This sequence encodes CASSVEGGAQQETQYF.

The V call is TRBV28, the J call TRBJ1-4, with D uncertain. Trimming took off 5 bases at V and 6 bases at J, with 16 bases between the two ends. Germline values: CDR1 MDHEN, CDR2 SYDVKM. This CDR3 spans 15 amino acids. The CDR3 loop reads CASSPPDTPHEKLFF. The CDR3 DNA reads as TGTGCCAGCAGTCCTCCCGACACTCCCCATGAAAAACTGTTTTTT.